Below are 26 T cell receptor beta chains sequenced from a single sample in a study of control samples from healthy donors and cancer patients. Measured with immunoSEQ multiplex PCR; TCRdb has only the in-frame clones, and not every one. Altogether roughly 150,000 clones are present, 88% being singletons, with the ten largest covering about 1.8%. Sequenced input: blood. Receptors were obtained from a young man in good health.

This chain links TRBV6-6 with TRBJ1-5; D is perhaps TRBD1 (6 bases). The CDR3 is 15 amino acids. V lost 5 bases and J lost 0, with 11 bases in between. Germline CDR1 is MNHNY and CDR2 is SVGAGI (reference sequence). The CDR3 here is CASSPGQNSNQPQHF. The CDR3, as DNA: TGTGCCAGCAGTCCCGGACAGAATAGCAATCAGCCCCAGCATTTT.

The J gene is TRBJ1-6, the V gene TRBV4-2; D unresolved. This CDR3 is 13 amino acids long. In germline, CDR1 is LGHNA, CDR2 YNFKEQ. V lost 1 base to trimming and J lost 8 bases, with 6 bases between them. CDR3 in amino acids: CASSQASYSPLHF. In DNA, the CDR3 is TGTGCCAGCAGCCAAGCATCTTATTCACCCCTCCACTTT.

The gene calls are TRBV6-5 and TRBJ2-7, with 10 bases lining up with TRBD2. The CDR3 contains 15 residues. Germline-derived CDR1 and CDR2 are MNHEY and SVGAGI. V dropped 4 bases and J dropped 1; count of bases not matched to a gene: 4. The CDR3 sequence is CASSLASGGSYEQYF. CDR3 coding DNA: TGTGCCAGCAGTTTGGCTAGCGGGGGTTCCTACGAGCAGTACTTC.

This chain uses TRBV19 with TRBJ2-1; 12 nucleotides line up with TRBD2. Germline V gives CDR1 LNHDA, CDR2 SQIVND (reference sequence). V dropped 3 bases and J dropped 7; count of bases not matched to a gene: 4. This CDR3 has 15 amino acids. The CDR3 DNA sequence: TGTGCCAGTAGTATCCGGACTAGCGGGGTAAATGAGCAGTTCTTC. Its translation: CASSIRTSGVNEQFF.

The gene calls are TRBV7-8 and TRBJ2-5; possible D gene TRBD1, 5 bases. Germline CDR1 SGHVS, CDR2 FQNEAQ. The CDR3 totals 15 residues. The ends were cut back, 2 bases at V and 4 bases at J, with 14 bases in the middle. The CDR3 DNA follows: TGTGCCAGCAGCTTAAATGCCAGGGTAGTAGAGACCCAGTACTTC. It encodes CASSLNARVVETQYF.

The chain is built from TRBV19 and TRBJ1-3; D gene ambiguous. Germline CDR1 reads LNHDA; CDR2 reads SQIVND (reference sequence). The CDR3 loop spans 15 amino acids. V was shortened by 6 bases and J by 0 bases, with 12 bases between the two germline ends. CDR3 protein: CASSLIETSGNTIYF. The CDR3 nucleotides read TGTGCCAGTAGCTTGATAGAGACCTCTGGAAACACCATATATTTT.

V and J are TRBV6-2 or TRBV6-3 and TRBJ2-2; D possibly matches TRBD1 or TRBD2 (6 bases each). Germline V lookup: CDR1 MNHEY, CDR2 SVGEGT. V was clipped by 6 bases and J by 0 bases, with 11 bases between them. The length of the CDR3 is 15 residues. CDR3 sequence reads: CASSNRGPNTGELFF. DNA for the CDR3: TGTGCCAGCAGCAACCGGGGGCCGAACACCGGGGAGCTGTTTTTT.

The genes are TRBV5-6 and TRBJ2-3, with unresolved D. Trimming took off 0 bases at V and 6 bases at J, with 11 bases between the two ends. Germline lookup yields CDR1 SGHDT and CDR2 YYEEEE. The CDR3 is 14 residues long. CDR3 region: CASSLVSSFDTQYF. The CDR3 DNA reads TGTGCCAGCAGCTTGGTCTCCTCATTCGATACGCAGTATTTT.

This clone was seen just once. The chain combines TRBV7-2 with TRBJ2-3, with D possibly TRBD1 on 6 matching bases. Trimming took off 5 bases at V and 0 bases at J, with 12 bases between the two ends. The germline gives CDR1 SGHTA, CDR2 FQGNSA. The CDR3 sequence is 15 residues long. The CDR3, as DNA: TGTGCCAGCAGCCCCGGACAGTATAGCACAGATACGCAGTATTTT. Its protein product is CASSPGQYSTDTQYF.

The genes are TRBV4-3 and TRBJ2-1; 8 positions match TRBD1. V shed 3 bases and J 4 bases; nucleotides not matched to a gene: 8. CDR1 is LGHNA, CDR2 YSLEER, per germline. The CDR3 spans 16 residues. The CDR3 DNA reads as TGCGCCAGCAGCCATCTCCAGGGGGCGGGATACAATGAGCAGTTCTTC. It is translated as CASSHLQGAGYNEQFF.

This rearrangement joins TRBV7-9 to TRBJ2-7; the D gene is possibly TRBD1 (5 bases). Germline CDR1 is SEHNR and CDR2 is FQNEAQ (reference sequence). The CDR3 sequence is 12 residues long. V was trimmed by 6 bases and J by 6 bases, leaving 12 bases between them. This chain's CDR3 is CASRLGHLEQYF. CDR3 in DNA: TGTGCCAGCAGACTCGGACACCTCGAGCAGTACTTC.

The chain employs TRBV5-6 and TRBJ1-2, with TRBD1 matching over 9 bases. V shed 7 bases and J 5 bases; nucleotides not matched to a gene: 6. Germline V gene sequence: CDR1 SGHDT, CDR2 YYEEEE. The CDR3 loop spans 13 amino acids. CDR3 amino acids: CASLRDRVYGYTF. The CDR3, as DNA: TGTGCCAGCCTCCGGGACAGGGTGTATGGCTACACCTTC.

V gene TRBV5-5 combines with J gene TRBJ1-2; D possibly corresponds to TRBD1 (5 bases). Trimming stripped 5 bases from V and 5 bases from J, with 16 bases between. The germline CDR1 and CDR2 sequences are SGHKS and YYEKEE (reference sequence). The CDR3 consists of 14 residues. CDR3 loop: CASSPSGRTYGYTF. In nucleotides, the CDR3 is TGTGCCAGCAGTCCTTCGGGACGGACATATGGCTACACCTTC.

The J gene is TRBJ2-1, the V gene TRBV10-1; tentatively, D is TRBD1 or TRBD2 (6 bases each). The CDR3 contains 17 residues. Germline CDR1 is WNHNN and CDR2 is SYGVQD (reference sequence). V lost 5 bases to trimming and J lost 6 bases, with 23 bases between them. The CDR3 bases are TGCGCCAGCAGTCCTCCCGGGGGCCCACTGGCCCCCAATGAGCAGTTCTTC. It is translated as CASSPPGGPLAPNEQFF.

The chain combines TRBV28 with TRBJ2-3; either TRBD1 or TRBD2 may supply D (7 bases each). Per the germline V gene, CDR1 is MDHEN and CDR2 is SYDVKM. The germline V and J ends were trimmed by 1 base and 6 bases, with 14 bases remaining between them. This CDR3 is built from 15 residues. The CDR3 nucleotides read TGTGCCAGCAGTTTATTGGCAGGGGGGGCGGATACGCAGTATTTT. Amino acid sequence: CASSLLAGGADTQYF.

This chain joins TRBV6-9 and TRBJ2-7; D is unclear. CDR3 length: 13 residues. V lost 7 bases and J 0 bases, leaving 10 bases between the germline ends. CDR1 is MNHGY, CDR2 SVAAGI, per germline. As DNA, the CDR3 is TGTGCCAGCAAGATGAAGAACTCCTACGAGCAGTACTTC. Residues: CASKMKNSYEQYF.

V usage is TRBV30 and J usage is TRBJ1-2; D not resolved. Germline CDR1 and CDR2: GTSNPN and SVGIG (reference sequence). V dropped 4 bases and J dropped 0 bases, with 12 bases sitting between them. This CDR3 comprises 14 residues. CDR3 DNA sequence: TGTGCCTGGATAGGACTGGATTCTAACTATGGCTACACCTTC. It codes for CAWIGLDSNYGYTF.

The CDR3 here is CASSYMGGRGELFF. CDR3 sequence (DNA): TGTGCCAGTAGCTACATGGGGGGGCGCGGGGAGCTGTTTTTT. V usage is TRBV19 and J usage is TRBJ2-2; TRBD2 might be the D (7 bases). From germline, CDR1 is LNHDA and CDR2 SQIVND (reference sequence). The CDR3 covers 14 residues. Trimming shortened V by 6 bases and J by 7 bases, and 15 bases separated the two germline ends.

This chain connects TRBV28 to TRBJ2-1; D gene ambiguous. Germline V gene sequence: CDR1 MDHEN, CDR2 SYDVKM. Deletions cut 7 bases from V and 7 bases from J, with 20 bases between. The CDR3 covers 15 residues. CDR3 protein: CASNPSSGRLNEQFF. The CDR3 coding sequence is TGTGCCAGCAACCCTAGTTCCGGCAGGCTAAATGAGCAGTTCTTC.

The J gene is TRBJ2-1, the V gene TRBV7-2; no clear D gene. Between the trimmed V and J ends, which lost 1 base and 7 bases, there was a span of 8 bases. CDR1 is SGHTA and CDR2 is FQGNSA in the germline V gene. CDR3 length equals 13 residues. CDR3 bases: TGTGCCAGCAGCTTAGTCGATAAAAATGAGCAGTTCTTC. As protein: CASSLVDKNEQFF.

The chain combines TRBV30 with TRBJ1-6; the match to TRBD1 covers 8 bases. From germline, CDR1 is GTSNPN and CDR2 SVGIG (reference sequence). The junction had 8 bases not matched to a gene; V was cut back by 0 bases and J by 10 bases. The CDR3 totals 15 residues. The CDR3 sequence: CAWSVQGTGVSPLHF. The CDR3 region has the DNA TGTGCCTGGAGTGTTCAAGGGACAGGTGTCTCACCCCTCCACTTT.

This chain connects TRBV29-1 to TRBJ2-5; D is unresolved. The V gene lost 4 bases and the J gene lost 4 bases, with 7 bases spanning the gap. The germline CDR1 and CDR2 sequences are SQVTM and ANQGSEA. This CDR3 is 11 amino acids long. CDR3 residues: CSVGLTETQYF. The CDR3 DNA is TGCAGCGTTGGATTAACAGAGACCCAGTACTTC.

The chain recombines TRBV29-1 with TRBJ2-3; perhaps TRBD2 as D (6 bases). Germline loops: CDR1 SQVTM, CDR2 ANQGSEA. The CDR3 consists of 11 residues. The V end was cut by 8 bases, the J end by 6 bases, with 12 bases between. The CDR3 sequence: CSSGGADTQYF. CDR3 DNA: TGCAGCTCCGGAGGGGCTGATACGCAGTATTTT.

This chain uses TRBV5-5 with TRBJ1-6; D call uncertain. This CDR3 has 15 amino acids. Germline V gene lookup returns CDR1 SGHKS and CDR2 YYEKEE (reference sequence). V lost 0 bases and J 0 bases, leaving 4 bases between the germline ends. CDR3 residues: CASSLVSSYNSPLHF. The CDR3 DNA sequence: TGTGCCAGCAGCTTGGTCAGCTCCTATAATTCACCCCTCCACTTT.

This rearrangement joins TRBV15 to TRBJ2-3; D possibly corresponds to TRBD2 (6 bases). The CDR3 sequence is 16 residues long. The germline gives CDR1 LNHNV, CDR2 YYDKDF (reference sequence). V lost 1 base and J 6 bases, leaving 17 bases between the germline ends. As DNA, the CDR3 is TGTGCCACCAGCAGAGGCGGGACGGGTCGACACGATACGCAGTATTTT. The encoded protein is CATSRGGTGRHDTQYF.

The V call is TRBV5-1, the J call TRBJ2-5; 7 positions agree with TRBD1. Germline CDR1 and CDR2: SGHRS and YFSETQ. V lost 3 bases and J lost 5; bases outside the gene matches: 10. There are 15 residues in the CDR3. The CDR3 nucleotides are TGCGCCAGCAGCTACTCCCAGGGGGAGCTTGAGACCCAGTACTTC. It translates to CASSYSQGELETQYF. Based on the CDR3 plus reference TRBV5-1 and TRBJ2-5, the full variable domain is KAGVTQTPRYLIKTRGQQVTLSCSPISGHRSVSWYQQTPGQGLQFLFEYFSETQRNKGNFPGRFSGRQFSNSRSEMNVSTLELGDSALYLCASSYSQGELETQYFGPGTRLLVL.